This T cell receptor beta chain was sequenced in a study of blood T cell repertoires in COVID-19. Trimming cost V 6 bases and J 4 bases, with 18 bases left between them. Per germline, CDR1 SGHTA and CDR2 FQGNSA. The CDR3 extends over 15 amino acids. Under the authors' procedure: Amplification of reference gene primers provided the estimated nucleated cell counts. TCRdb's copy holds only in-frame clones and misses some; the assay was immunoSEQ multiplex PCR. V, J and clone size reflect that table, while D and trimming were determined from the DNA. The top ten clones hold more than 11% of a sample with around 150,000 clones, roughly 74% of them seen once.

The sequencing sample was made of peripheral blood. The chain combines TRBV7-2 with TRBJ2-5; the D gene is possibly TRBD1 (7 bases). This receptor was obtained from an elderly woman with acute or convalescent COVID-19. Here the CDR3 DNA reads TGTGCCAGCAGTCAGGGGGGTGGAGGGTCAGAGACCCAGTACTTC. This gives the protein CASSQGGGGSETQYF.